These T cell receptor beta chains were read from a single sample in a study of technical replicates of blood from a few donors. Method: immunoSEQ multiplex PCR; TCRdb's copy keeps in-frame clones and lacks some. Altogether around 17,000 clones are present, 82% being singletons, with the ten largest covering about 9.4%. Source material: PBMCs. These TCRs come from a human donor in good health. Some clones in this sample may be carry-over from other donors' samples. Both conserved end residues are part of each CDR3. The order of the fields is clone size, V gene, J gene, D gene, CDR3 protein, CDR3 DNA. A D gene is named only where the DNA matches it firmly. Some rows mark clone size as missing; the rest say once, few, many or name a class of expanded clone.

size: NA
V: TRBV5-1
J: TRBJ2-1
D: NA
CDR3: CASCSSPTAANEQFF
DNA: TGCGCCAGCTGCTCTTCCCCGACAGCTGCCAATGAGCAGTTCTTC

size: NA
V: TRBV7-9
J: TRBJ1-1
D: NA
CDR3: CASSSVNTEAFF
DNA: TGTGCCAGCAGCTCAGTGAACACTGAAGCTTTCTTT

size: few
V: TRBV5-4
J: TRBJ2-5
D: TRBD2
CDR3: CASSVSAGVEETQYF
DNA: TGTGCCAGCAGCGTGAGCGCGGGAGTGGAGGAGACCCAGTACTTC

size: NA
V: TRBV30
J: TRBJ1-2
D: NA
CDR3: CAWSARRAGYGYTF
DNA: TGTGCCTGGAGTGCACGACGGGCGGGCTATGGCTACACCTTC

size: NA
V: TRBV5-5
J: TRBJ2-7
D: NA
CDR3: CASSLWEATYEQYF
DNA: TGTGCCAGCAGCTTATGGGAGGCCACCTACGAGCAGTACTTC

size: NA
V: TRBV7-8
J: TRBJ1-5
D: NA
CDR3: CASSLGQKNSNQPQHF
DNA: TGTGCCAGCAGCTTAGGACAGAAGAATAGCAATCAGCCCCAGCATTTT

size: NA
V: TRBV6-5
J: TRBJ2-7
D: NA
CDR3: CASSYSQEYVEQYF
DNA: TGTGCCAGCAGTTATTCACAGGAGTACGTCGAGCAGTACTTC

size: NA
V: TRBV6-1
J: TRBJ1-3
D: NA
CDR3: CASSDLARSGNTIYF
DNA: TGTGCCAGCAGTGATTTGGCTCGCTCTGGAAACACCATATATTTT

size: few
V: TRBV25-1
J: TRBJ2-7
D: NA
CDR3: CASSEGDLAYEQYF
DNA: TGTGCCAGCAGTGAGGGAGACTTAGCCTACGAGCAGTACTTC

size: few
V: TRBV18
J: TRBJ1-4
D: TRBD1
CDR3: CASSPSLQGEKLFF
DNA: TGTGCCAGCTCACCATCCCTACAGGGGGAAAAACTGTTTTTT

size: once
V: TRBV4-1
J: TRBJ2-2
D: NA
CDR3: CASSQEWRSGELFF
DNA: TGCGCCAGCAGCCAAGAATGGAGATCTGGGGAGCTGTTTTTT

size: NA
V: TRBV14
J: TRBJ2-7
D: NA
CDR3: CASSQDWAYEQYF
DNA: TGTGCCAGCAGCCAGGACTGGGCCTACGAGCAGTACTTC

size: NA
V: TRBV28
J: TRBJ2-1
D: TRBD1
CDR3: CASSFPRQGGNEQFF
DNA: TGTGCCAGCAGTTTCCCCAGACAGGGGGGGAATGAGCAGTTCTTC

size: NA
V: TRBV30
J: TRBJ2-5
D: NA
CDR3: CAWIGGQETQYF
DNA: TGTGCCTGGATAGGCGGACAAGAGACCCAGTACTTC

size: NA
V: TRBV30
J: TRBJ2-1
D: TRBD2
CDR3: CAWTSGSMYNEQFF
DNA: TGTGCCTGGACTAGCGGGAGCATGTACAATGAGCAGTTCTTC

size: few
V: TRBV9
J: TRBJ1-1
D: NA
CDR3: CASSVSRGNTEAFF
DNA: TGTGCCAGCAGCGTCTCTAGGGGGAACACTGAAGCTTTCTTT

size: NA
V: TRBV6-5
J: TRBJ2-7
D: TRBD2
CDR3: CASRTTSGGTDEQYF
DNA: TGTGCCAGCAGGACCACTAGCGGGGGTACGGACGAGCAGTACTTC

size: NA
V: TRBV7-8
J: TRBJ2-5
D: NA
CDR3: CASSSADYNQETQYF
DNA: TGTGCCAGCAGCTCTGCGGACTACAACCAAGAGACCCAGTACTTC

size: NA
V: TRBV7-9
J: TRBJ2-2
D: NA
CDR3: CASSSGFAGELFF
DNA: TGTGCCAGCAGCTCAGGGTTCGCCGGGGAGCTGTTTTTT

size: NA
V: TRBV28
J: TRBJ1-5
D: TRBD1
CDR3: CASSFVGTGDQPQHF
DNA: TGTGCCAGCAGTTTTGTTGGGACAGGGGATCAGCCCCAGCATTTT

size: few
V: TRBV18
J: TRBJ1-4
D: NA
CDR3: CASSPLQGRNEKLFF
DNA: TGTGCCAGCTCACCACTCCAGGGCCGAAATGAAAAACTGTTTTTT

size: NA
V: TRBV23-1
J: TRBJ2-7
D: TRBD2
CDR3: CASSLPKQRGSLYEQYF
DNA: TGCGCCAGCAGTCTGCCAAAACAGCGCGGGAGTTTATACGAGCAGTACTTC

size: NA
V: TRBV6-1
J: TRBJ2-5
D: NA
CDR3: CASSTNEETQYF
DNA: TGTGCCAGCAGTACAAACGAAGAGACCCAGTACTTC

size: NA
V: TRBV30
J: TRBJ1-1
D: TRBD1
CDR3: CAWSLGGLTEAFF
DNA: TGTGCCTGGAGTTTAGGGGGCCTCACTGAAGCTTTCTTT

size: NA
V: TRBV27
J: TRBJ1-4
D: TRBD1
CDR3: CASSFKWTGDEKLFF
DNA: TGTGCCAGCAGTTTTAAGTGGACAGGGGATGAAAAACTGTTTTTT

size: NA
V: TRBV6-5
J: TRBJ2-7
D: TRBD1
CDR3: CASSYDGQGGYEQYF
DNA: TGTGCCAGCAGTTACGACGGACAGGGGGGATACGAGCAGTACTTC

size: once
V: TRBV5-4
J: TRBJ2-3
D: NA
CDR3: CASSRGLAGPTDTQYF
DNA: TGTGCCAGCAGCCGAGGGTTGGCGGGGCCCACAGATACGCAGTATTTT

size: NA
V: TRBV25-1
J: TRBJ1-1
D: NA
CDR3: CASSESSGVYTEAFF
DNA: TGTGCCAGCAGTGAGTCCTCAGGGGTTTACACTGAAGCTTTCTTT

size: NA
V: TRBV5-4
J: TRBJ2-7
D: TRBD2
CDR3: CASSLGGGGASYEQYF
DNA: TGTGCCAGCAGCTTGGGTGGCGGGGGGGCCTCCTACGAGCAGTACTTC

size: NA
V: TRBV7-2
J: TRBJ2-7
D: TRBD2
CDR3: CASSLTTSGRAYEQYF
DNA: TGTGCCAGCAGCTTAACTACTAGCGGGAGGGCCTACGAGCAGTACTTC

size: NA
V: TRBV27
J: TRBJ2-7
D: TRBD1
CDR3: CASSLSGTDEQYF
DNA: TGTGCCAGCAGTCTCTCCGGGACAGATGAGCAGTACTTC

size: NA
V: TRBV6-1
J: TRBJ2-7
D: NA
CDR3: CASSSRSSYEQYF
DNA: TGTGCCAGCAGTTCTCGTTCTTCCTACGAGCAGTACTTC

size: NA
V: TRBV6-1
J: TRBJ1-4
D: NA
CDR3: CASSRTQGYEKLFF
DNA: TGTGCCAGCAGTCGGACACAGGGATATGAAAAACTGTTTTTT

size: NA
V: TRBV29-1
J: TRBJ1-1
D: NA
CDR3: CSAYRNTEAFF
DNA: TGCAGCGCGTACAGGAACACTGAAGCTTTCTTT

size: NA
V: TRBV6-5
J: TRBJ1-4
D: NA
CDR3: CASRPRVFTNEKLFF
DNA: TGTGCCAGCAGGCCCAGGGTGTTTACTAATGAAAAACTGTTTTTT

size: once
V: TRBV27
J: TRBJ1-2
D: TRBD1
CDR3: CASSYRGATGGYGYTF
DNA: TGTGCCAGCAGTTATCGGGGGGCGACAGGGGGCTATGGCTACACCTTC

size: NA
V: TRBV5-4
J: TRBJ2-3
D: TRBD2
CDR3: CASSLDVGRRTDTQYF
DNA: TGTGCCAGCAGCCTAGATGTCGGGAGGCGCACAGATACGCAGTATTTT

size: NA
V: TRBV7-9
J: TRBJ2-1
D: TRBD2
CDR3: CASSLDVGRANEQFF
DNA: TGTGCCAGCAGCTTAGATGTCGGGAGGGCCAATGAGCAGTTCTTC

size: NA
V: TRBV27
J: TRBJ2-4
D: TRBD1
CDR3: CASSSTGPRDIQYF
DNA: TGTGCCAGCAGTTCGACAGGGCCCAGGGACATTCAGTACTTC

size: few
V: TRBV7-3
J: TRBJ2-1
D: NA
CDR3: CASSLTATRYNEQFF
DNA: TGTGCCAGCAGCTTAACGGCTACCAGGTACAATGAGCAGTTCTTC

size: NA
V: TRBV28
J: TRBJ2-7
D: NA
CDR3: CASSLGVDEQYF
DNA: TGTGCCAGCAGTTTGGGAGTCGACGAGCAGTACTTC

size: NA
V: TRBV10-2
J: TRBJ2-1
D: TRBD2
CDR3: CASGRRLAETYNEQFF
DNA: TGCGCCAGCGGAAGGAGACTAGCGGAAACATACAATGAGCAGTTCTTC